This T cell receptor (beta chain) was identified during a study of cytomegalovirus exposure and HLA in healthy donors (TCRdb year 2017). For the study in its entirety: An earlier analysis of 587 of the donors reported about 300 Gb of sequence data and around 120 million unique TCR beta sequences obtained from about 200 million T cells. An early release that covered about 600 HLA-typed donors contained approximately 300 gigabases of sequencing data and tens of millions of unique TCR sequences. Among the approximately 400 genotyped donors, about 85% belonged to the genetic ancestry cluster associated with self-reported Caucasian donors. The study aimed to test whether signatures of past pathogen exposure could be identified by cataloging public T cell receptors. The study used immunosequencing to profile the T cell repertoires of about 670 subjects and linked those repertoires to cytomegalovirus serostatus. A separate validation cohort of roughly 120 different subjects was used in addition to the roughly 700-subject first cohort. To predict cytomegalovirus infection status, the study brought together high-throughput TCR immunosequencing, statistical association of individual TCRs with disease status, and machine learning. A later analysis re-examined previously published TCR beta repertoires from 600 to 700 donors and added high-resolution HLA genotyping to investigate patterns of TCR occurrence. Rather than using new phenotypic data, the later analysis identified candidate immune exposures from TCR beta sequences and from how often those sequences occurred across donors. To decide whether each TCR beta V gene segment behaved as functional or pseudogenic, an earlier analysis of some 600 of the donors relied on high-throughput TCR beta sequencing. Donor age, sex, ethnicity and CMV serostatus were compiled together with the repertoire data. In a later genetic analysis, genome-wide SNP genotypes for about three fifths of the 666 donors were used, and that subset was treated as a discovery cohort. Every repertoire in the discovery cohort had been generated on one and the same sequencing platform. Class I and class II HLA loci were covered by the typing at four-digit resolution. The number of typed donors differed by locus: about 620-640 for A, B, C, DRB1 and DQB1; 522 for DQA1; approximately 600 for DPA1; and some 430 for DPB1. Five DR-DQ haplotypes were treated as single units for association and clustering because of strong linkage in the cohort. Among around 400 genotyped donors of the cohort, an average of roughly 230,000 unique TCR beta nucleotide sequences was sequenced per donor, of which about 18% were non-productive.

Library creation used the immunoSEQ multiplex PCR assay. For the multiplex PCR, a mixture combining 60 forward primers for TCR Vbeta segments and 13 reverse primers for TCR Jbeta segments was used. Amplification of the CDR3 region of rearranged TCR beta genes was performed with a multiplex PCR assay on genomic DNA. Amplified TCR beta libraries were sequenced as 87-base-pair reads on the Illumina HiSeq System. Per the authors' processing: A later analysis counted about 80 million unique TCR beta chains across the 640 or so repertoires, and roughly 10 million of these chains were shared by at least two donors. A nearest-neighbor algorithm error-corrected the raw reads and collapsed the reads into unique sequences, merging closely related sequences to remove PCR and sequencing errors. CDR3 sequences were aligned to IMGT reference sequences to assign V, D and J gene segments. For a sequence to be retained, a match of at least six nucleotides was required to both a V gene segment and a J gene segment. A rearrangement counted as productive if the CDR3 had no stop codons and remained in frame with V and J, and every other rearrangement counted as non-productive. Following IMGT convention, CDR3 was defined as the stretch from the second conserved V-encoded cysteine up to the conserved J-encoded phenylalanine. In an earlier analysis of approximately 590 of the donors, sequences lacking an unambiguous match to a single V gene segment were excluded. In an earlier analysis of several hundred of the donors, V segments were called functional above 56.7% productive rearrangements and were called segregating when the between-donor standard deviation exceeded 5%. To diagnose cytomegalovirus status from the catalog of TCR beta chain sequences, a statistical classification framework was built. A later analysis assigned V and J genes by comparing TCR nucleotide sequences with IMGT/GENE-DB human TR gene sequences. A later analysis assigned CDR3 sequences and most-parsimonious VDJ recombination scenarios with the TCRdist pipeline. In a later analysis, each TCR beta chain was defined by its CDR3 amino acid sequence together with its V-gene family, and reads lacking a unique V-gene family were excluded. A later analysis removed 550 to 700 highly shared, low-generation-probability nucleotide sequences to deal with suspected cross-contamination and a sequencing artifact. In a later analysis, a clonal expansion index for each public chain was calculated from normalized within-repertoire ranks of inferred template counts. In a later analysis, generation probabilities were computed with a VDJ recombination model fitted to out-of-frame rearrangements, and the resulting probabilities were checked against IGoR. Hypergeometric tests were used in a later analysis to score TCR-TCR, TCR-HLA and TCR-CMV co-occurrence, with a repertoire-size bias correction applied to the TCR pairs. In a later analysis, false discovery rates were estimated by permuting HLA or CMV assignments 20 times. In a later analysis, co-occurring TCRs were grouped using DBSCAN, and TCRdist sequence similarity was added for clustering within HLA-allele-positive subsets. Repertoires with fewer than 30,000 or more than 120,000 public chains, plus five repertoires with anomalous nucleotide sharing, were excluded from co-occurrence clustering. The source is immuneACCESS, and TCRdb retained only in-frame sequences with V and J called. Part of the clones is not carried over; for the studies checked, unresolved V genes explain less than half of this, and the remainder is unexplained. That table gives V, J and clone size, and the DNA gave D and trimming. This sample is represented by more than 45,000 clones; 70% to 85% of them were singletons. 2.9% of the sample lies in the top ten.

Results and caveats for the whole study, not just this receptor: Assigning TCR associations to individual alleles was difficult when HLA alleles, especially DR and DQ, strongly co-occurred. According to a later analysis, TCR association rates differed among HLA loci, with DRB1 alleles showing the most associated TCRs and HLA-C alleles showing the fewest. Three of the identified cytomegalovirus-associated TCR beta chains were confirmed in vitro to be specific for cytomegalovirus antigens. A later genetic analysis reported fewer N-insertions in productive TCRs among donors in an Asian-associated ancestry cluster than the roughly 720-donor mean. Some IMGT-functional V segments, including TRBV6-2 and TRBV6-3, could not be told apart with the 87-base-pair reads, so those segments were excluded. A later analysis reported that several top co-occurrence clusters appeared linked to parvovirus B19, influenza, CMV and Epstein-Barr virus. In an earlier analysis of approximately 590 of the donors, most TCR beta V segments were observed in productive rearrangements about 87% or about 30% of the time, broadly matching IMGT annotations. Because counts were too low, 15 to 20 rarely observed V segments, including chromosome 9 orphons, were left out of the earlier analysis of some 600 of the donors. Sequencing depth was assumed to be roughly uniform across donors in the presence/absence analyses, though that assumption may not hold. Linkage disequilibrium might explain the correlated functional status among segregating V segments, but an unknown experimental factor could not be excluded. Most CMV-associated TCR beta chains appeared to be HLA-restricted in a later analysis, and the HLA associations seemed to be driven largely by CMV exposure. The cohort was sequenced for TCR beta chains only, and without alpha or paired-chain data the features that could be detected were limited. The classifier was reported to diagnose cytomegalovirus status with high specificity and sensitivity in both the original and validation cohorts. In a later genetic analysis, a missense DCLRE1C variant was associated with V-gene and J-gene trimming of TCR beta chains, and the association was replicated in an independent cohort. The only immune exposure information available for the cohort was CMV serostatus. A further reported finding was that TCR beta sequences accurately predicted the HLA-A and HLA-B alleles for most subjects in the first cohort. In a later analysis, HLA-associated TCR beta chains were found to be more clonally expanded and to have lower generation probabilities than equally common non-associated chains. The sequencing pipeline was judged likely to have produced a cluster of highly shared sequence variants as a technical artifact. HLA typing was unavailable for some donors at each locus, so association tests used only the typed subset. Specific HLA alleles were associated with 18,000 or so TCR beta sequences at a false discovery rate of 0.05 in a later analysis. The study listed 150 to 200 TCR beta chains as associated with cytomegalovirus. Most TCR sequences were seen in very few donors, while some public TCRs were found in many individuals. The authors suggested that the approach could potentially be extended to other disease states and immunological phenotypes.

The cohort comprised approximately 700 healthy bone marrow donors. All cohort members were sampled while nominally healthy, although unrecorded immune exposures were likely present. The donor tested CMV seronegative, placing the donor among the 350 or so seronegative members of the cohort. Every donor gave a peripheral blood sample, and the peripheral blood mononuclear cells from that sample were used for TCR beta sequencing. Genomic DNA extraction from the blood cell samples was performed with the Qiagen DNeasy Blood Extraction Kit. V was cut back by 4 bases and J by 3 bases, leaving a gap of 10 bases between them. Sequences SNHLY (CDR1) and FYNNEI (CDR2) are obtained from the germline V gene. The CDR3 contains 14 residues, cysteine and phenylalanine counted. The DNA shown is the 42-base CDR3, in frame from base 1. A word on this clone: Its cognate antigen has yet to be identified. No base qualities exist here, and no much larger clone lies one base off it.

This clonotype was obtained from a man between 50 and 59 years old in good health and CMV-seronegative. Sequencing was performed on PBMCs. The chain joins TRBV2 to TRBJ1-3; no D gene is confidently identified. The nucleotide sequence is TGTGCCAGCAGTGTGGCGGAGGTTGGAAACACCATATATTTT. The encoded protein is CASSVAEVGNTIYF.